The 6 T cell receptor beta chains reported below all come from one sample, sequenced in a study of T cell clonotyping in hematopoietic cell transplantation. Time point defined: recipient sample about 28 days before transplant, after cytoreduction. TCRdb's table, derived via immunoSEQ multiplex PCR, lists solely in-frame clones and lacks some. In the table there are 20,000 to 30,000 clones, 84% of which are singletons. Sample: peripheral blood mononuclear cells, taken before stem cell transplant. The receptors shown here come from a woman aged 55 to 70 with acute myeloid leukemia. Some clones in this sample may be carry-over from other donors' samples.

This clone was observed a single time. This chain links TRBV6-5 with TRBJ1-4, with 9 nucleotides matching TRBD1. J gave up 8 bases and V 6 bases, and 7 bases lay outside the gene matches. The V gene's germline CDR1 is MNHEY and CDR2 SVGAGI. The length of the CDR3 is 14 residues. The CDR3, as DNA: TGTGCCAGCAGCTCGGGACAGGGCCGAGAAAAACTGTTTTTT. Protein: CASSSGQGREKLFF.

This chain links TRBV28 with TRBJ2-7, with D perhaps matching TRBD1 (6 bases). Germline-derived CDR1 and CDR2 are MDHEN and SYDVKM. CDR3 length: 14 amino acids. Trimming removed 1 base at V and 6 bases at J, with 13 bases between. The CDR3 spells CASSLLQGVPEQYF. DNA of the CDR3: TGTGCCAGCAGTTTATTACAGGGAGTCCCCGAGCAGTACTTC.

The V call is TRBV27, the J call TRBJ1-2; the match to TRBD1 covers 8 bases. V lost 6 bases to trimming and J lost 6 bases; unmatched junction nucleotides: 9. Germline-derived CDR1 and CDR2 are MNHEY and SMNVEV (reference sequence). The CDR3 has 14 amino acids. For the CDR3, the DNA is TGTGCCAGCAGGCGACAGGGGCAATTCGATGGCTACACCTTC. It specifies CASRRQGQFDGYTF.

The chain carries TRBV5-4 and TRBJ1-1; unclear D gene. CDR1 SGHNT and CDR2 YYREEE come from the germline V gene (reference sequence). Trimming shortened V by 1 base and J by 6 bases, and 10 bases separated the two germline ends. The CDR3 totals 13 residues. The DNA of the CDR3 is TGTGCCAGCAGCTTGAGTTCGTTACCTGAAGCTTTCTTT. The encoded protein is CASSLSSLPEAFF.

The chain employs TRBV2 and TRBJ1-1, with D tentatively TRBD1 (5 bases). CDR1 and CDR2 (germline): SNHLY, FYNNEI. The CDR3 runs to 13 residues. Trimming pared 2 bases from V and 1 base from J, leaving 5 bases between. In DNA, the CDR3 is TGTGCCAGCAGTGAACAGGGGAACACTGAAGCTTTCTTT. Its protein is CASSEQGNTEAFF.

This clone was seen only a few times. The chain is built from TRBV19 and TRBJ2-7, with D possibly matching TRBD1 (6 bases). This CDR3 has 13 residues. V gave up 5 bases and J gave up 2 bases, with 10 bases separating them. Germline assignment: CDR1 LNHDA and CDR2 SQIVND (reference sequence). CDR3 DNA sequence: TGTGCCAGTAGTGTGGGGGCTCCCTACGAGCAGTACTTC. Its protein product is CASSVGAPYEQYF.